The clone carrying this TCR beta chain was observed a handful of times. As yet, its antigen is unknown. Investigators performed immunoSEQ version v3.0 at survey level. Profiling relied on immunoSEQ multiplex PCR, and the TCRdb table lists in-frame clones only, not all of them. The sample carries some 22,000 clones, around 79% recorded once. This entry belongs to a study of long-term antiretroviral therapy in people with HIV. Study-level points and caveats: Someone took the blood between the mid-2000s and the late 2010s, maybe while older ART regimens were in use. CDR3 lengths in HIV samples spanned a narrower range than controls.

The CDR3 consists of 16 residues. Trimming took 4 bases from V and 6 from J; bases not matched to a gene: 7. CDR1 and CDR2 (germline): MGHRA, YSYEKL. Treatment for all HIV-infected participants took place in the United States. The clonotype originates from a woman aged 40-49 years with HIV. J is TRBJ1-6 and V is TRBV4-1, with TRBD1 identical over 9 bases. Material: unsorted PBMCs, obtained 4.1 years after starting antiretroviral therapy. In nucleotides, the CDR3 is TGCGCCAGCAGCCGGACCGGGACAGGGAGTAATTCACCCCTCCACTTT. Amino acids: CASSRTGTGSNSPLHF.